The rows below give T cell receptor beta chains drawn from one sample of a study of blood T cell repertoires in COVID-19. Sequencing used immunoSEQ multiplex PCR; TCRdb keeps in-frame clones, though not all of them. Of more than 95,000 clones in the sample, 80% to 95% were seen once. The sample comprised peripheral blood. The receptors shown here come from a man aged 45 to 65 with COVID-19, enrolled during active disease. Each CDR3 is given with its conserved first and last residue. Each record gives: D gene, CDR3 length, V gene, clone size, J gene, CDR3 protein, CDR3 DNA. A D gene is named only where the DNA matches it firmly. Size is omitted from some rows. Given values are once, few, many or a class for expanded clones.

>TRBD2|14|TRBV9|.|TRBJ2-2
CASSSSGLVGELFF
TGTGCCAGCAGCAGTAGCGGACTAGTCGGGGAGCTGTTTTTT
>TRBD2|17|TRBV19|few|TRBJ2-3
CASRLTSGASSTDTQYF
TGTGCCAGTAGGTTGACTAGCGGGGCGTCTAGCACAGATACGCAGTATTTT
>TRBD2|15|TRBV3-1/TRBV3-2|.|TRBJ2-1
CASSQSSGRTNEQFF
TGTGCCAGCAGCCAATCTAGCGGGAGGACCAATGAGCAGTTCTTC
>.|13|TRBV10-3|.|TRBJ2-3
CAIRLSQADTQYF
TGTGCCATCAGATTGTCTCAGGCAGATACGCAGTATTTT
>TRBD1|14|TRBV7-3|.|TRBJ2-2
CASRLDREAGELFF
TGTGCCAGCAGGTTGGACAGGGAGGCCGGGGAGCTGTTTTTT
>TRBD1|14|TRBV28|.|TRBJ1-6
CASSMTGVYSPLHF
TGTGCCAGCAGTATGACAGGGGTCTATTCACCCCTCCACTTT
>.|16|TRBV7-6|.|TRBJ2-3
CASSLAPEGGTDTQYF
TGTGCCAGCAGCTTAGCGCCGGAAGGGGGCACAGATACGCAGTATTTT
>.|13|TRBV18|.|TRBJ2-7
CASSQDRLYEQYF
TGTGCCAGCTCACAGGACAGACTTTACGAGCAGTACTTC
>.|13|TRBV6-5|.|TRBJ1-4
CASSYGRGEKLFF
TGTGCCAGCAGTTACGGGAGAGGTGAAAAACTGTTTTTT
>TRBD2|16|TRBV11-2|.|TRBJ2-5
CASSLGRLADQETQYF
TGTGCCAGCAGCTTAGGCCGACTAGCGGACCAAGAGACCCAGTACTTC
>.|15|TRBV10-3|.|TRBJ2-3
CAIRKGQGRTDTQYF
TGTGCCATCAGGAAGGGGCAGGGCCGCACAGATACGCAGTATTTT
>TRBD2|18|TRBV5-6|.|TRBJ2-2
CASSFILAGGPRTGELFF
TGTGCCAGCAGCTTTATACTAGCGGGAGGGCCGCGTACTGGGGAGCTGTTTTTT
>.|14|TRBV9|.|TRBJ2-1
CASSLRTGYNEQFF
TGTGCCAGCAGCCTCCGGACTGGCTACAATGAGCAGTTCTTC
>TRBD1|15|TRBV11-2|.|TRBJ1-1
CASSLIRTGGTEAFF
TGTGCCAGCAGCTTAATTCGGACAGGGGGCACTGAAGCTTTCTTT
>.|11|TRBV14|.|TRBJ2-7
CASSRGWEQYF
TGTGCCAGCAGCCGAGGGTGGGAGCAGTACTTC
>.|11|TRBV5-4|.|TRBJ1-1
CASSLDTEAFF
TGTGCCAGCAGCCTCGACACTGAAGCTTTCTTT
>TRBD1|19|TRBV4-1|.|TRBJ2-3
CASSQRMLTGPRSTDTQYF
TGCGCCAGCAGCCAACGGATGTTGACAGGGCCGCGGAGCACAGATACGCAGTATTTT
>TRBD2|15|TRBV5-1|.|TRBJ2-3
CASSLLAGSTDTQYF
TGCGCCAGCAGCCTCTTAGCGGGGTCCACAGATACGCAGTATTTT
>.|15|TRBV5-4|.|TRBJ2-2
CASSPRGGDTGELFF
TGTGCCAGCAGCCCAAGGGGGGGTGACACCGGGGAGCTGTTTTTT
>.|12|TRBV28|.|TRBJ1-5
CASQQGNQPQHF
TGTGCCAGTCAGCAGGGTAATCAGCCCCAGCATTTT
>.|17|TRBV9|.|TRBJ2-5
CASSVAPLASYQETQYF
TGTGCCAGCAGCGTAGCCCCGCTAGCGTCGTACCAAGAGACCCAGTACTTC
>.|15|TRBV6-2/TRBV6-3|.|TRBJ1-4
CASSPVPAANEKLFF
TGTGCCAGCAGTCCGGTTCCGGCGGCTAATGAAAAACTGTTTTTT
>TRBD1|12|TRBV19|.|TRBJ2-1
CASMDRSDEQFF
TGTGCCAGCATGGACAGGTCTGATGAGCAGTTCTTC
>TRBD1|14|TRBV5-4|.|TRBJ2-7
CASSLSGGSYEQYF
TGTGCCAGCAGCTTGTCAGGGGGATCCTACGAGCAGTACTTC
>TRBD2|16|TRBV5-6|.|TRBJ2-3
CASSFTSGRATDTQYF
TGTGCCAGCAGCTTCACTAGCGGGAGGGCCACCGATACGCAGTATTTT
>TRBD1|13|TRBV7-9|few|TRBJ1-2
CASSLATGDGYTF
TGTGCCAGCAGCTTAGCGACAGGGGATGGCTACACCTTC
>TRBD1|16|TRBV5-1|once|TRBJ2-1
CASSARQGASYNEQFF
TGCGCCAGCAGCGCCCGACAGGGGGCATCCTACAATGAGCAGTTCTTC
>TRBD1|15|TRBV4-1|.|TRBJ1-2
CASSQGVGGRDGYTF
TGCGCCAGCAGCCAAGGCGTAGGGGGCCGGGATGGCTACACCTTC
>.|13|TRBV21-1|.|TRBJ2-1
CAIAGTFNNEQFF
TGTGCCATCGCCGGGACATTCAACAATGAGCAGTTCTTC
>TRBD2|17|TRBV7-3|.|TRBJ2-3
CASSPWTSGSDTDTQYF
TGTGCCAGCAGCCCGTGGACTAGCGGGAGCGACACAGATACGCAGTATTTT
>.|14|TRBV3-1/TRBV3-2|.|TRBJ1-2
CASSQVPSNYGYTF
TGTGCCAGCAGCCAAGTCCCTTCCAACTATGGCTACACCTTC
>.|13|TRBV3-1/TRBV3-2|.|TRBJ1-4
CASSQEGGEKLFF
TGTGCCAGCAGCCAAGAGGGGGGGGAAAAACTGTTTTTT
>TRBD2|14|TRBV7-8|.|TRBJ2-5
CASMLDGREETQYF
TGTGCCAGCATGCTCGACGGGAGGGAAGAGACCCAGTACTTC
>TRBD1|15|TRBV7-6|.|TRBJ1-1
CASSLTGGQNTEAFF
TGTGCCAGCAGCTTGACAGGGGGCCAGAACACTGAAGCTTTCTTT
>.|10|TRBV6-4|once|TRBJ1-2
CASQNYGYTF
TGTGCCAGTCAGAACTATGGCTACACCTTC
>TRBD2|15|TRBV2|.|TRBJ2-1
CASKLADITYNEQFF
TGTGCCAGCAAACTAGCGGACATTACCTACAATGAGCAGTTCTTC
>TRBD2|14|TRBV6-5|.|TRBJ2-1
CASGRGGVIDEQFF
TGTGCCAGCGGTCGCGGGGGAGTTATCGATGAGCAGTTCTTC
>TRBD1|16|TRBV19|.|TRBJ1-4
CASSINQGATNEKLFF
TGTGCCAGTAGTATAAACCAGGGGGCGACGAATGAAAAACTGTTTTTT
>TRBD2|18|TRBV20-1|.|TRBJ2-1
CSASKTASGYSSYNEQFF
TGCAGTGCTAGTAAGACGGCTAGCGGTTATAGCTCCTACAATGAGCAGTTCTTC
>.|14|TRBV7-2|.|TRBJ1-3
CASSLGAGGNTIYF
TGTGCCAGCAGCTTAGGCGCGGGAGGAAACACCATATATTTT
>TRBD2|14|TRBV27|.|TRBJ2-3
CASSYGLVGNTQYF
TGTGCCAGCAGCTACGGACTAGTTGGGAATACGCAGTATTTT
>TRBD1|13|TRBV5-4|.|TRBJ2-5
CASSMTGQETQYF
TGTGCCAGCAGCATGACAGGGCAAGAGACCCAGTACTTC
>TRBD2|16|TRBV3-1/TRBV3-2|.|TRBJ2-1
CASSHWGGRAHNEQFF
TGTGCCAGCAGCCACTGGGGCGGGAGGGCCCACAATGAGCAGTTCTTC
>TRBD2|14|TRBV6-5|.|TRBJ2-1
CASSMGLADNEQFF
TGTGCCAGCAGTATGGGACTAGCGGACAATGAGCAGTTCTTC
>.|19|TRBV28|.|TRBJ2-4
CASSFSAGPAFVAKNIQYF
TGTGCCAGCAGTTTCTCGGCAGGCCCCGCATTTGTAGCCAAAAACATTCAGTACTTC
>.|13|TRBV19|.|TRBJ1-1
CASSWRGNTEAFF
TGTGCCAGTAGCTGGAGGGGGAACACTGAAGCTTTCTTT
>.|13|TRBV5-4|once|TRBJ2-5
CASSDTSRQTQYF
TGTGCCAGCAGCGACACTAGCAGGCAGACCCAGTACTTC
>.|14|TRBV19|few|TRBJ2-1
CASKDSRAYNEQFF
TGTGCCAGTAAAGACTCCCGCGCCTACAATGAGCAGTTCTTC
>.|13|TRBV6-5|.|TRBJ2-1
CASSTGGVSEQFF
TGTGCCAGCAGTACGGGGGGCGTCTCTGAGCAGTTCTTC
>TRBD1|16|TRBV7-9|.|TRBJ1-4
CASSRTGGDGDEKLFF
TGTGCCAGCAGCCGGACAGGGGGCGACGGGGATGAAAAACTGTTTTTT
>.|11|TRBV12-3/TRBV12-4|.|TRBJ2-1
CASSFAAGQFF
TGTGCCAGCAGTTTTGCCGCGGGGCAGTTCTTC
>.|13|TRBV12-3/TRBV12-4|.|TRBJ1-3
CASSKSSGNTIYF
TGTGCCAGCAGCAAGAGCTCTGGAAACACCATATATTTT